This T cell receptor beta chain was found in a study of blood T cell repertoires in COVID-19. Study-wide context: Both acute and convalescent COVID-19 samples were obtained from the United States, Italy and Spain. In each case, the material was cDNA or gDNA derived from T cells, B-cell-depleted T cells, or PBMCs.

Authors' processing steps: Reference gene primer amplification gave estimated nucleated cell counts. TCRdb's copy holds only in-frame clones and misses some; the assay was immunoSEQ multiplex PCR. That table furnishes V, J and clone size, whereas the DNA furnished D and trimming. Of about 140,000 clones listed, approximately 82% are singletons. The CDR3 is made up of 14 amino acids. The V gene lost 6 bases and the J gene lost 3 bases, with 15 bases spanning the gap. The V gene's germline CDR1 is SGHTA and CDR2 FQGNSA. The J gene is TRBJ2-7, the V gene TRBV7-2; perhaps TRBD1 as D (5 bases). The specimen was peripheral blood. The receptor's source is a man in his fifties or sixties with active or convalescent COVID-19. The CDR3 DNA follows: TGTGCCAGCAGGTCACCCGGACAAGGCTACGAGCAGTACTTC. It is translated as CASRSPGQGYEQYF.